These T cell receptor beta chains were read from a single sample in a study of T cell responses to AZD1222 COVID-19 vaccine. Profiled with immunoSEQ multiplex PCR; TCRdb holds only in-frame clones, not every one. The sample shows around 150,000 clones, 92% of them seen only once. Material: peripheral blood, obtained 28 days after the second AZD1222 dose. The receptors come from an adult who received the AZD1222 COVID-19 vaccine. CDR3s include the opening cysteine and the closing phenylalanine or tryptophan. Each record gives: J gene, D gene, V gene, clone size, CDR3 protein, CDR3 DNA. A D gene is named only where the DNA matches it firmly. For some rows the clone size is stated as once, few or many, or as a class when expanded; others skip it.

J: TRBJ2-7
D: -
V: TRBV5-1
size: few
CDR3: CASSQQGGFEQYF
DNA: TGCGCCAGCAGCCAACAGGGGGGGTTCGAGCAGTACTTC

J: TRBJ1-3
D: -
V: TRBV28
size: -
CDR3: CASSFRRAAGGATIYF
DNA: TGTGCCAGCAGTTTCCGCCGGGCAGCTGGAGGGGCCACCATATATTTT

J: TRBJ2-1
D: -
V: TRBV9
size: few
CDR3: CASSVASASSYNEQFF
DNA: TGTGCCAGCAGCGTAGCTTCTGCTAGCTCCTACAATGAGCAGTTCTTC

J: TRBJ1-2
D: -
V: TRBV2
size: -
CDR3: CASSDSNYGYTF
DNA: TGTGCCAGCAGTGATTCGAACTATGGCTACACCTTC

J: TRBJ2-7
D: -
V: TRBV11-2
size: -
CDR3: CASRVFRHEQYF
DNA: TGTGCCAGCCGCGTCTTTAGGCACGAGCAGTACTTC

J: TRBJ2-5
D: -
V: TRBV24-1
size: -
CDR3: CATSEPGLGETQYF
DNA: TGTGCCACCAGTGAACCAGGGTTGGGAGAGACCCAGTACTTC

J: TRBJ1-6
D: -
V: TRBV30
size: -
CDR3: CAWSEPGYNSPLHF
DNA: TGTGCCTGGAGTGAGCCGGGCTATAATTCACCCCTCCACTTT

J: TRBJ2-2
D: -
V: TRBV5-4
size: -
CDR3: CASSLAAYANTGELFF
DNA: TGTGCCAGCAGCTTGGCGGCCTACGCGAACACCGGGGAGCTGTTTTTT

J: TRBJ1-2
D: -
V: TRBV3-1/TRBV3-2
size: -
CDR3: CASSHTGMVGYGYTF
DNA: TGTGCCAGCAGCCATACCGGGATGGTGGGGTATGGCTACACCTTC

J: TRBJ1-5
D: TRBD1
V: TRBV3-1/TRBV3-2
size: -
CDR3: CASSRGTASNQPQHF
DNA: TGTGCCAGCAGCCGTGGGACAGCAAGCAATCAGCCCCAGCATTTT

J: TRBJ1-1
D: -
V: TRBV10-3
size: -
CDR3: CAISQGGEAFF
DNA: TGTGCCATCAGCCAGGGTGGTGAAGCTTTCTTT

J: TRBJ2-1
D: -
V: TRBV27
size: -
CDR3: CASSSLEGYDEQFF
DNA: TGTGCCAGCAGTTCCCTAGAGGGTTACGATGAGCAGTTCTTC

J: TRBJ1-2
D: -
V: TRBV12-3/TRBV12-4
size: -
CDR3: CASSSGVDGYTF
DNA: TGTGCCAGCAGTTCAGGGGTGGATGGCTACACCTTC

J: TRBJ1-2
D: -
V: TRBV5-1
size: -
CDR3: CASSLIACCLKNYGYTF
DNA: TGCGCCAGCAGCTTGATCGCCTGCTGTTTGAAGAACTATGGCTACACCTTC

J: TRBJ2-3
D: -
V: TRBV11-2
size: -
CDR3: CASSRLTDTQYF
DNA: TGTGCCAGCAGCCGCCTCACAGATACGCAGTATTTT

J: TRBJ1-2
D: TRBD1
V: TRBV6-5
size: once
CDR3: CASSSGQGSYGYTF
DNA: TGTGCCAGCAGTTCCGGACAGGGGAGCTATGGCTACACCTTC

J: TRBJ2-5
D: -
V: TRBV6-5
size: -
CDR3: CASSFRQARQETQYF
DNA: TGTGCCAGCAGTTTTCGACAGGCCCGACAAGAGACCCAGTACTTC

J: TRBJ1-1
D: -
V: TRBV11-2
size: once
CDR3: CASSLGLGTYTEAFF
DNA: TGTGCCAGCAGCCTCGGATTGGGGACGTACACTGAAGCTTTCTTT

J: TRBJ2-6
D: -
V: TRBV3-1/TRBV3-2
size: -
CDR3: CASSPPASGANVLTF
DNA: TGTGCCAGCAGCCCACCGGCCTCTGGGGCCAACGTCCTGACTTTC

J: TRBJ2-1
D: -
V: TRBV28
size: -
CDR3: CASSPSRGRGNEQFF
DNA: TGTGCCAGCAGTCCCAGTCGAGGTAGGGGCAATGAGCAGTTCTTC

J: TRBJ1-2
D: -
V: TRBV28
size: -
CDR3: CASTLGGQGLIYYGYTF
DNA: TGTGCCAGCACCCTAGGGGGACAAGGCCTCATTTACTATGGCTACACCTTC

J: TRBJ1-4
D: TRBD1
V: TRBV3-1/TRBV3-2
size: -
CDR3: CASSSRTGGEKLFF
DNA: TGTGCCAGCAGCTCACGGACAGGGGGAGAAAAACTGTTTTTT

J: TRBJ1-1
D: -
V: TRBV6-6
size: -
CDR3: CASSLTGTEAFF
DNA: TGTGCCAGCAGCCTCACAGGGACCGAAGCTTTCTTT

J: TRBJ1-2
D: TRBD1
V: TRBV6-6
size: -
CDR3: CASSYQQGWDNYGYTF
DNA: TGTGCCAGCAGTTACCAACAGGGGTGGGATAACTATGGCTACACCTTC

J: TRBJ2-7
D: TRBD2
V: TRBV28
size: -
CDR3: CASSFRRLAANYEQYF
DNA: TGTGCCAGCAGTTTCCGTCGACTAGCGGCAAACTACGAGCAGTACTTC

J: TRBJ1-6
D: -
V: TRBV9
size: -
CDR3: CASSVQGNSPLHF
DNA: TGTGCCAGCAGCGTACAGGGCAATTCACCCCTCCACTTT

J: TRBJ2-5
D: -
V: TRBV6-5
size: -
CDR3: CASSPGNQETQYF
DNA: TGTGCCAGCAGTCCGGGAAACCAAGAGACCCAGTACTTC

J: TRBJ2-2
D: -
V: TRBV6-2/TRBV6-3
size: -
CDR3: CASSQYHRDSSTGELFF
DNA: TGTGCCAGCAGTCAATATCACAGGGATTCGAGCACCGGGGAGCTGTTTTTT

J: TRBJ2-3
D: TRBD2
V: TRBV6-2/TRBV6-3
size: once
CDR3: CASSPSGRARADTQYF
DNA: TGTGCCAGCAGTCCAAGCGGGAGGGCCAGGGCAGATACGCAGTATTTT

J: TRBJ1-2
D: -
V: TRBV10-3
size: -
CDR3: CATTWGSGYTF
DNA: TGTGCCACTACCTGGGGGAGTGGCTACACCTTC

J: TRBJ1-2
D: -
V: TRBV24-1
size: -
CDR3: CATSDRNRELGASYGYTF
DNA: TGTGCCACCAGTGACCGCAACAGGGAGCTAGGTGCCTCCTATGGCTACACCTTC

J: TRBJ1-1
D: -
V: TRBV6-5
size: -
CDR3: CASSYSPSRTEAFF
DNA: TGTGCCAGCAGTTACAGTCCTTCAAGGACTGAAGCTTTCTTT

J: TRBJ2-7
D: -
V: TRBV29-1
size: -
CDR3: CSVRGRGAPYEQYF
DNA: TGCAGCGTCCGCGGAAGGGGAGCGCCCTACGAGCAGTACTTC

J: TRBJ2-1
D: TRBD2
V: TRBV5-5
size: once
CDR3: CASSLTTSGGGNEQFF
DNA: TGTGCCAGCAGCTTGACCACTAGCGGGGGGGGCAATGAGCAGTTCTTC

J: TRBJ2-1
D: TRBD2
V: TRBV4-3
size: -
CDR3: CASSHELAGDEQFF
DNA: TGCGCCAGCAGCCATGAGCTAGCGGGGGATGAGCAGTTCTTC

J: TRBJ2-5
D: -
V: TRBV7-2
size: -
CDR3: CASSPQGGREETQYF
DNA: TGTGCCAGCAGCCCCCAGGGGGGTAGGGAAGAGACCCAGTACTTC

J: TRBJ1-2
D: -
V: TRBV12-3/TRBV12-4
size: -
CDR3: CASSLGGGEGYTF
DNA: TGTGCCAGCAGTTTAGGCGGGGGCGAGGGCTACACCTTC

J: TRBJ1-2
D: -
V: TRBV21-1
size: -
CDR3: CASSTRRARANYGYTF
DNA: TGTGCCAGCAGCACCCGGAGGGCCAGGGCAAACTATGGCTACACCTTC

J: TRBJ2-1
D: -
V: TRBV14
size: -
CDR3: CASSQTGSYNEQFF
DNA: TGTGCCAGCAGCCAAACCGGGAGCTACAATGAGCAGTTCTTC

J: TRBJ1-1
D: -
V: TRBV28
size: once
CDR3: CASSLGQMNTEAFF
DNA: TGTGCCAGCAGTTTAGGGCAGATGAACACTGAAGCTTTCTTT

J: TRBJ2-4
D: -
V: TRBV4-3
size: -
CDR3: CASSQQEGSDIQYF
DNA: TGCGCCAGCAGCCAGCAGGAGGGGTCGGACATTCAGTACTTC

J: TRBJ1-1
D: -
V: TRBV5-1
size: -
CDR3: CASSLEETEAFF
DNA: TGCGCCAGCAGCTTGGAGGAGACTGAAGCTTTCTTT

J: TRBJ1-2
D: -
V: TRBV30
size: -
CDR3: CAWGRDRPYGYTF
DNA: TGTGCCTGGGGTAGGGACCGCCCCTATGGCTACACCTTC

J: TRBJ2-7
D: TRBD2
V: TRBV7-9
size: -
CDR3: CASSFWSSGSDTYEQYF
DNA: TGTGCCAGCAGCTTTTGGAGTAGCGGGAGTGACACCTACGAGCAGTACTTC

J: TRBJ2-5
D: -
V: TRBV6-6
size: -
CDR3: CASSPPVAETQYF
DNA: TGTGCCAGCAGCCCCCCAGTAGCGGAGACCCAGTACTTC

J: TRBJ2-3
D: TRBD2
V: TRBV4-2
size: -
CDR3: CASSQRTSASTDTQYF
DNA: TGTGCCAGCAGCCAGAGGACTAGCGCTAGCACAGATACGCAGTATTTT

J: TRBJ1-6
D: TRBD1
V: TRBV27
size: few
CDR3: CASTQGTVYNSPLHF
DNA: TGTGCCAGCACCCAGGGGACAGTCTATAATTCACCCCTCCACTTT

J: TRBJ1-2
D: -
V: TRBV29-1
size: -
CDR3: CSVVAGHGYTF
DNA: TGCAGCGTTGTGGCAGGACATGGCTACACCTTC

J: TRBJ2-7
D: -
V: TRBV7-8
size: -
CDR3: CASSLTPSYEQYF
DNA: TGTGCCAGCAGCTTAACTCCCTCCTACGAGCAGTACTTC